Listed below are T cell receptor beta chains from one sample, sequenced in a study of blood T cell repertoires in COVID-19. Sequenced by immunoSEQ multiplex PCR; TCRdb stores in-frame clones only, minus some. The data contain 400,000 or so clones, 85% to 90% of them seen just once; the ten biggest clones take up roughly 1.1%. Input material: PBMCs or T cells enriched from blood (not recorded which). The receptors here all came from a man younger than 45 who had recovered from COVID-19. Each CDR3 is given with its conserved first and last residue. Fields, in order: J gene, V gene, CDR3 protein.

j_gene: TRBJ2-1
v_gene: TRBV5-1
CDR3aa: CASSLGLVSYNEQFF

j_gene: TRBJ1-2
v_gene: TRBV4-1
CDR3aa: CASSQDMDGAGYGYTF

j_gene: TRBJ1-1
v_gene: TRBV12-3/TRBV12-4
CDR3aa: CASTRDRNTEAFF

j_gene: TRBJ2-5
v_gene: TRBV6-5
CDR3aa: CASSPEGETQYF

j_gene: TRBJ2-7
v_gene: TRBV13
CDR3aa: CASSLGLAGGAYEQYF

j_gene: TRBJ1-5
v_gene: TRBV5-6
CDR3aa: CASSLGGESNQPQHF

j_gene: TRBJ1-4
v_gene: TRBV5-1
CDR3aa: CASGDGTGYEKLFF

j_gene: TRBJ1-5
v_gene: TRBV28
CDR3aa: CASSWLTGPGQPQHF

j_gene: TRBJ2-7
v_gene: TRBV24-1
CDR3aa: CATSQDRGHEQYF

j_gene: TRBJ2-5
v_gene: TRBV5-1
CDR3aa: CATAFTDGTSGETQYF

j_gene: TRBJ1-3
v_gene: TRBV29-1
CDR3aa: CSVDIGNTIYF

j_gene: TRBJ1-5
v_gene: TRBV4-1
CDR3aa: CASSLYTGDGSNQPQHF

j_gene: TRBJ2-3
v_gene: TRBV5-1
CDR3aa: CASSSRGQSTDTQYF

j_gene: TRBJ2-5
v_gene: TRBV18
CDR3aa: CASSSQREGKTQYF

j_gene: TRBJ2-1
v_gene: TRBV7-6
CDR3aa: CASSWTSGRGNEQFF

j_gene: TRBJ2-7
v_gene: TRBV27
CDR3aa: CASRLAGGGYEQYF

j_gene: TRBJ1-5
v_gene: TRBV24-1
CDR3aa: CATSDLTEQHF

j_gene: TRBJ2-7
v_gene: TRBV28
CDR3aa: CASSLGERSYEQYF

j_gene: TRBJ1-1
v_gene: TRBV18
CDR3aa: CASSPILSTEAFF

j_gene: TRBJ2-3
v_gene: TRBV19
CDR3aa: CASSPKAGGSFGGTQYF

j_gene: TRBJ2-7
v_gene: TRBV28
CDR3aa: CASSQRTSGGYEQYF

j_gene: TRBJ2-7
v_gene: TRBV5-5
CDR3aa: CASSSGTAVSYEQYF

j_gene: TRBJ1-2
v_gene: TRBV7-3
CDR3aa: CASSVAGQGRRGYTF

j_gene: TRBJ1-4
v_gene: TRBV7-8
CDR3aa: CASSLGGGLEKLFF

j_gene: TRBJ2-5
v_gene: TRBV6-2/TRBV6-3
CDR3aa: CASSQQGAQETQYF

j_gene: TRBJ2-1
v_gene: TRBV6-5
CDR3aa: CATRARAYEQFF

j_gene: TRBJ1-2
v_gene: TRBV12-5
CDR3aa: CASGPRDGYTF

j_gene: TRBJ2-1
v_gene: TRBV6-5
CDR3aa: CASSYGSGGSYNEQFF

j_gene: TRBJ2-5
v_gene: TRBV2
CDR3aa: CASSESGWETQYF

j_gene: TRBJ2-5
v_gene: TRBV30
CDR3aa: CAGQGAGETQYF

j_gene: TRBJ1-1
v_gene: TRBV28
CDR3aa: CASSLGQVHTEAFF

j_gene: TRBJ2-3
v_gene: TRBV30
CDR3aa: CAWSETSGVTDTQYF

j_gene: TRBJ1-2
v_gene: TRBV27
CDR3aa: CASSLKGLGYTF

j_gene: TRBJ2-4
v_gene: TRBV30
CDR3aa: CAWSRRWDRRSYSKNIQYF

j_gene: TRBJ2-6
v_gene: TRBV6-1
CDR3aa: CASSEPGSGANVLTF

j_gene: TRBJ1-1
v_gene: TRBV18
CDR3aa: CASSPSMRATEAFF

j_gene: TRBJ1-5
v_gene: TRBV5-1
CDR3aa: CASSLWGVGNQPQHF

j_gene: TRBJ2-1
v_gene: TRBV5-1
CDR3aa: CASSPGIAGPSYNEQFF

j_gene: TRBJ2-5
v_gene: TRBV9
CDR3aa: CASSEGHRVNQETQYF

j_gene: TRBJ2-5
v_gene: TRBV27
CDR3aa: CASSRLGAAGGPRETQYF

j_gene: TRBJ1-6
v_gene: TRBV5-1
CDR3aa: CASSLSQGSSPLHF

j_gene: TRBJ1-6
v_gene: TRBV11-2
CDR3aa: CASSGGLNNSPLHF

j_gene: TRBJ1-1
v_gene: TRBV30
CDR3aa: CAWSRLNTEAFF

j_gene: TRBJ1-6
v_gene: TRBV3-1/TRBV3-2
CDR3aa: CASSQEGGSLHF

j_gene: TRBJ2-7
v_gene: TRBV10-2
CDR3aa: CASRVGDYEQYF

j_gene: TRBJ2-3
v_gene: TRBV9
CDR3aa: CASRPSGRGNEDTQYF

j_gene: TRBJ2-2
v_gene: TRBV30
CDR3aa: CAWSFLAGSGELFF

j_gene: TRBJ2-7
v_gene: TRBV5-1
CDR3aa: CASSQDWVPGEQYF

j_gene: TRBJ2-7
v_gene: TRBV12-5
CDR3aa: CASGLGLSYEQYF

j_gene: TRBJ1-2
v_gene: TRBV6-5
CDR3aa: CASSYAPGSYGYTF

j_gene: TRBJ1-3
v_gene: TRBV7-9
CDR3aa: CASSLGGRNTIYF